This T cell receptor (beta chain) was identified during a study of blood T cells in healthy people across ages. The CDR3 contains 15 residues. The ends were cut back, 2 bases at V and 3 bases at J, with 16 bases in the middle. Germline V gives CDR1 DFQATT, CDR2 SNEGSKA (reference sequence). A second PCR of 7 to 11 cycles used a sample-barcoded 5' primer and a J-beta primer mix. MiXCR was run by TCRdb on the 5' RACE reads, yielding one entry per CDR3 protein. The sample lists over 1,500,000 distinct CDR3 sequences; about two fifths were seen once. What was sequenced was blood. The sequence came from a human donor in good health. The chain combines TRBV20-1 with TRBJ2-5, with TRBD1 as a possible D gene (5 bases). CDR3 residues: CSARIWGRLEETQYF. CDR3 bases: TGCAGTGCTAGAATCTGGGGCAGGTTAGAAGAGACCCAGTACTTC.